The rows below give T cell receptor beta chains drawn from one sample of a study of T cells in Graves' hyperthyroidism and ophthalmopathy. Each CDR3 protein is one row after TCRdb ran MiXCR on the multiplex PCR reads. Among hundreds of thousands of distinct CDR3 sequences, more than 15% were seen once, and the ten largest hold approximately 60%. The specimen was blood. These receptors originate from a woman aged 60-75 years with Graves' ophthalmopathy. The CDR3 runs from the conserved cysteine through the conserved F or W. The D gene is left open where the match is weak. Rows may omit the clone size; those that give it use once, few, many or a size class.

-,TRBV5-1,TRBJ1-2,many,TGCGCCAGCAGCCCGTGGCAGGGCCCTGGCTACACCTTC,CASSPWQGPGYTF
-,TRBV18,TRBJ2-1,many,TGTGCCAGCTCACCACTAAGTCAAAATGAGCAGTTCTTC,CASSPLSQNEQFF
-,TRBV6-2/TRBV6-3,TRBJ2-3,-,TGTGCCAGCACGGACTCGCGAGATACGCGGTATTTT,CASTDSRDTRYF
TRBD1,TRBV12-3/TRBV12-4,TRBJ1-5,many,TGTGCCAGCAGTTTATGGGACAGGGGGCTTCAGCCCCAGCATTTT,CASSLWDRGLQPQHF
TRBD2,TRBV6-2/TRBV6-3,TRBJ2-7,many,TGTGCCGTCACTAGCGGGAGTTTTCCCCGTTCCTACGAGCAGTACTTC,CAVTSGSFPRSYEQYF
-,TRBV10-3,TRBJ1-6,many,TGTGCCATTAAGGCTTCCAATAATTCACCCCTCCACTTT,CAIKASNNSPLHF
TRBD2,TRBV5-8,TRBJ2-3,many,TGTGCCAGCTCGGGGGGGCACAGTCTCACAGATACGCAGTATTTT,CASSGGHSLTDTQYF
TRBD1,TRBV2,TRBJ1-2,many,TGTGCCAGCAGAGGACAGGGCGGAGGAAGAGACACCTTC,CASRGQGGGRDTF
-,TRBV7-9,TRBJ2-7,many,TGTGCCAGCAGCCCAAAGGTACGGGACGAGCAGTACTTC,CASSPKVRDEQYF
-,TRBV20-1,TRBJ2-1,many,TGCAGTGCTAGAGTTGCTACAGGGAGCTCCTACAATGAGCAGTTCTTC,CSARVATGSSYNEQFF
-,TRBV20-1,TRBJ1-6,many,TGCAGTGCCATAGCAACCGGGGGCTATAATTCACCCCTCCACTTT,CSAIATGGYNSPLHF
TRBD1,TRBV13,TRBJ2-2,many,TGTGCCAGCAGCTACTCAACCGGGACAGGGGTCACCGGGGAGCTGTTTTTT,CASSYSTGTGVTGELFF
-,TRBV6-1,TRBJ2-3,few,TGTGCCAACCAAGAGCGGGGCACAGATACGCAGTATTTT,CANQERGTDTQYF
-,TRBV20-1,TRBJ1-5,many,TGCAGTGCTAGCGGCCAGGAGCTGCTCAATCAGCCCCAGCATTTT,CSASGQELLNQPQHF
TRBD1,TRBV6-1,TRBJ1-5,many,TGTGCCAGCAGTGGGACAGGGATCCAGCCCCAGCATTTT,CASSGTGIQPQHF
TRBD1,TRBV7-2,TRBJ1-4,many,TGTGCCAGCAGCTTAGAAAGGGGGCTGAATCAAAAACTGTTTTTT,CASSLERGLNQKLFF
TRBD2,TRBV15,TRBJ2-1,many,TGTGCCACCAGCAGACGGGAGGTGGGGTACAATGAGCAGTTCTTC,CATSRREVGYNEQFF
-,TRBV10-3,TRBJ2-1,many,TGTGCCACCATATTTTCAGAGATTTACAATGAGCAGTTCTTC,CATIFSEIYNEQFF
TRBD1,TRBV7-9,TRBJ1-5,-,TGTGCCAGCAGCCATTCTAGGACAGGGATTCAGCCCCAGCATTTT,CASSHSRTGIQPQHF
TRBD1,TRBV28,TRBJ1-4,many,TGTGCCAGCAGTCCCCCGGGACAGGGTGGCGAAAAACTGTTTTTT,CASSPPGQGGEKLFF
TRBD1,TRBV12-3/TRBV12-4,TRBJ2-2,many,TGTGCCAGCAGTTTAGTCTGGGGACAGGCGAACACCGGGGAGCTGTTTTTT,CASSLVWGQANTGELFF
-,TRBV5-8,TRBJ1-1,many,TGTGCCAGCAGCCCGCACATGAACACTGAAGCTTTCTTT,CASSPHMNTEAFF
-,TRBV13,TRBJ1-1,many,TGTGCCAGCAGCCTGGGACTGAAGTTCGGCACTGAAGCTTTCTTT,CASSLGLKFGTEAFF
-,TRBV3-1,TRBJ2-1,-,TGTGCCAGCAGCCCCGCGGCTAGCATCAATGAGCAGTTCTTC,CASSPAASINEQFF
-,TRBV27,TRBJ1-1,few,TGTGCCAGCAGGGGTAGGACTGAAGCTTTCTTT,CASRGRTEAFF
-,TRBV9,TRBJ2-7,-,TGTGCCAGCAGCGCCCTAGGCTCCTACGAGCAGTACTTC,CASSALGSYEQYF
-,TRBV7-2,TRBJ2-7,many,TGTGCCAGCAGCCCCGCGATTGGCGGATACGAGCAGTACTTC,CASSPAIGGYEQYF
TRBD2,TRBV7-8,TRBJ2-7,many,TGTGCCAGCAGCTTAAAATCGACTAGCGGGACTCGTGAGCAGTACTTC,CASSLKSTSGTREQYF
-,TRBV28,TRBJ1-1,-,TGTGCCAGCAGCCTGAGAGGGCTCGCGAACACTGAAGCTTTCTTT,CASSLRGLANTEAFF
TRBD1,TRBV9,TRBJ2-7,few,TGTGCCAGCAGCCAAGGACAGGCTGAATACGAGCAGTACTTC,CASSQGQAEYEQYF
-,TRBV28,TRBJ1-6,-,TGTGCCAGCAGTCCAGTAACAGGGTACTCACCCCTCCACTTT,CASSPVTGYSPLHF
-,TRBV7-9,TRBJ2-3,-,TGTGCCAGCAGCTTAGTTCGGGTTCGCACAGATACGCAGTATTTT,CASSLVRVRTDTQYF
-,TRBV6-2/TRBV6-3,TRBJ1-2,many,TGTGCCAGCAGTTTGACAGACAACTATGGCTACACCTTC,CASSLTDNYGYTF
-,TRBV28,TRBJ2-7,many,-,CASSSSDRAYEQYF
-,TRBV9,TRBJ1-1,few,TGTGCCAGCAGCGAGACACCTCACACTGAAGCTTTCTTT,CASSETPHTEAFF
TRBD2,TRBV12-3/TRBV12-4,TRBJ2-7,-,TGTGCCAGCAGTTGGGTGGCGGGAGCCGAGCAGTACTTC,CASSWVAGAEQYF
TRBD2,TRBV3-1,TRBJ2-1,many,TGTGCCAGCAGCCGCGGGAGTGGCTACAATGAGCAGTTCTTC,CASSRGSGYNEQFF
TRBD2,TRBV19,TRBJ2-5,few,TGTGCCAGTAGTCCCGGGACTACCCAAGAGACCCAGTACTTC,CASSPGTTQETQYF
TRBD1,TRBV5-6,TRBJ2-7,many,TGTGCCAGCACCCGCCCGACAGGGAGCTCCTACGAGCAGTACTTC,CASTRPTGSSYEQYF
-,TRBV11-2,TRBJ2-7,many,TGTGCCAGCAGCTTAGCGGCTTCCCAAATCTCCTACGAGCAGTACTTC,CASSLAASQISYEQYF
-,TRBV5-1,TRBJ2-1,-,TGCGCCAGCAGCCGTATTGGGGGCTCATCGCACAATGAGCAGTTCTTC,CASSRIGGSSHNEQFF
TRBD2,TRBV7-3,TRBJ2-7,many,TGTGCCAGCAGCTCTACTGGACTAGCGGGTACCGAGCAGTACTTC,CASSSTGLAGTEQYF
TRBD1,TRBV6-2/TRBV6-3,TRBJ2-3,-,TGTGCCAGCAGTTACGGGACAGAAGACACAGATACGCAGTATTTT,CASSYGTEDTDTQYF
-,TRBV20-1,TRBJ2-5,few,TGCAGTGCTGAGGGGGGGGCGGGAGAGACCCAGTACTTC,CSAEGGAGETQYF
TRBD1,TRBV6-1,TRBJ2-3,many,TGTGCCAGCAGATCGCTCCAGGGACAGAAAAACGGCACAGATACGCAGTATTTT,CASRSLQGQKNGTDTQYF
TRBD1,TRBV5-6,TRBJ2-1,many,TGTGCCAGCAGCTCCGACAGGGCCAATGAGCAGTTCTTC,CASSSDRANEQFF
TRBD2,TRBV7-9,TRBJ2-7,many,TGTGCCAGCAGCCGGGACTATACCTACGAGCAGTACTTC,CASSRDYTYEQYF
TRBD1,TRBV4-3,TRBJ1-2,-,TGCGCCAGCAGCCAAGGAAAACAGGGGTGGGACTATGGCTACACCTTC,CASSQGKQGWDYGYTF
-,TRBV20-1,TRBJ2-3,many,TGCAGTGCTAGTGCCAGGGGATCGGGTACTAGCACAGATACGCAGTATTTT,CSASARGSGTSTDTQYF
-,TRBV5-1,TRBJ1-6,few,TGCGCCAGCAGCATAGGGGGCTCCTATAATTCACCCCTCCACTTT,CASSIGGSYNSPLHF
-,TRBV4-3,TRBJ1-6,many,TGCGCCAGCAGCCAAGTAGGGAGGAGTAATTCACCCCTCCACTTT,CASSQVGRSNSPLHF
-,TRBV12-3/TRBV12-4,TRBJ2-5,many,TGTGCCAGCAGTACTCACCCCCGGGATCCGGAGACCCAGTACTTC,CASSTHPRDPETQYF
-,TRBV20-1,TRBJ2-1,few,TGCAGTGCTAGTATCGGGAGTTCCTACAATGAGCAGTTCTTC,CSASIGSSYNEQFF
TRBD1,TRBV4-3,TRBJ1-6,many,TGCGCCAGCAGCCAAGAAGCGGACAGGGGTTCACCCCTCCACTTT,CASSQEADRGSPLHF
TRBD2,TRBV30,TRBJ2-1,many,TGTGCCTGGAGTGTCGGAGCGGGAGCCGGCGAGCAGTTCTTC,CAWSVGAGAGEQFF